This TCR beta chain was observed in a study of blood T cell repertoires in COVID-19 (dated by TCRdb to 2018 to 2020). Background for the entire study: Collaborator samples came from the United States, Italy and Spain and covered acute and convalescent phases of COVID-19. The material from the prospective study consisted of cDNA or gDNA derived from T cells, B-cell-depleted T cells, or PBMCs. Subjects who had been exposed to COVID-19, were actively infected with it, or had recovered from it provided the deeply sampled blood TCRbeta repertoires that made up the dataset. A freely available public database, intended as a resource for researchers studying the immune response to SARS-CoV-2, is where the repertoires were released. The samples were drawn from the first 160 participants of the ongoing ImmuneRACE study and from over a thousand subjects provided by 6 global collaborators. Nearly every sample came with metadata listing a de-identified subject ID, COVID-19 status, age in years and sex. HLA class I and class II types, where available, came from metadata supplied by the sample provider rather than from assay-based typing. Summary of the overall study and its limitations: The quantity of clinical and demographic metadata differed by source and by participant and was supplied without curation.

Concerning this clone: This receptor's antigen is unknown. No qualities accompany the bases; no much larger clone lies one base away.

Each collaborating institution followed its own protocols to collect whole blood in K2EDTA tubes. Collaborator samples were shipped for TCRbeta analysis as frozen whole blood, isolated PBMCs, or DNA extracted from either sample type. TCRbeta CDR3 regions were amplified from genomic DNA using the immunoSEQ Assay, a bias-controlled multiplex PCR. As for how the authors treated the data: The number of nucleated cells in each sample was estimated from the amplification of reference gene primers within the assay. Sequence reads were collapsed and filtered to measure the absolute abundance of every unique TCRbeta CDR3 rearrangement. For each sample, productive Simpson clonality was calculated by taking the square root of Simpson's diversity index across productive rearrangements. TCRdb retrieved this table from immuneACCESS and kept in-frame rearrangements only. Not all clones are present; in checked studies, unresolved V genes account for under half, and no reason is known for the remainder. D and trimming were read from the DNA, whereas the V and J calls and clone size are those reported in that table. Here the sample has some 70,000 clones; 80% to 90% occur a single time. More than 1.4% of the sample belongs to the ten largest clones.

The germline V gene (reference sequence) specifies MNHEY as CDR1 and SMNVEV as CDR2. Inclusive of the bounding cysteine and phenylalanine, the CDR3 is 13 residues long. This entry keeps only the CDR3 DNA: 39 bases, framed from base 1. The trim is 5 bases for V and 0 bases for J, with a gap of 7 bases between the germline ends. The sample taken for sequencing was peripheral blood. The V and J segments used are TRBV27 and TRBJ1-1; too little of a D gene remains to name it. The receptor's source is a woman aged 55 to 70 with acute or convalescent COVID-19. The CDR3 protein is CASSPTLNTEAFF. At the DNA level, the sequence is TGTGCCAGCAGTCCGACACTGAACACTGAAGCTTTCTTT.